This T cell receptor (beta chain) was documented in a study of blood T cell repertoires in COVID-19 (dated by TCRdb to 2018 to 2021). Study-wide context: Samples covering the acute and convalescent phases of COVID-19 were provided by collaborators in the United States, Italy and Spain. The prospective study material was composed of cDNA or gDNA derived from T cells, B-cell-depleted T cells, or PBMCs. Deeply sampled blood TCRbeta repertoires from subjects exposed to, actively infected with, or recovered from COVID-19 were included in the dataset. The repertoires were released in a freely available public database intended as a resource for research on the immune response to SARS-CoV-2. Samples came from the ongoing ImmuneRACE study (first 160 participants) plus 1,254 subjects from 6 global collaborators. Sample metadata almost always included a de-identified subject ID, COVID-19 status, age in years and sex. Where available, HLA class I and class II types were taken from metadata supplied by the sample provider and were not determined by assay-based typing. General findings and caveats noted by the study authors: Clinical and demographic metadata were provided uncurated, with the amount varying by source and participant.

TCRbeta CDR3 regions were amplified from genomic DNA using the immunoSEQ Assay, a bias-controlled multiplex PCR. In the original analysis: Nucleated cell counts per sample were estimated from amplification of reference gene primers within the assay. Sequence reads were collapsed and filtered to measure the absolute abundance of every unique TCRbeta CDR3 rearrangement. For each sample, productive Simpson clonality was calculated by taking the square root of Simpson's diversity index across productive rearrangements. TCRdb took over this immuneACCESS table, retaining in-frame rearrangements with V and J assigned. Such tables are incomplete; in checked studies, under half of the missing clones stem from an unresolved V gene, and the remainder is unexplained. The D gene and trimming were derived from the DNA, and the V and J assignments and clone size from that table. The sample has about 250,000 clones on record, 80% to 90% of them singletons. Roughly 8.7% of the sample comes from the top ten.

This clone was detected only a few times. Its target antigen remains unknown. One base away there is no much larger clone; base qualities are not given. The collaborating institutions used their own protocols to collect whole blood in K2EDTA tubes. Collaborator samples were shipped for TCRbeta analysis as frozen whole blood, isolated PBMCs, or DNA extracted from either sample type. CDR1 LNHDA and CDR2 SQIVND were looked up in the germline V gene (reference sequence). The CDR3 numbers 13 residues from cysteine through phenylalanine. The kept DNA is CDR3 alone, 39 bases in frame from the first base. At the junction V is shortened by 8 bases and J by 2 bases, with 12 bases in between.

The sequenced sample consisted of peripheral blood. The chain joins TRBV19 to TRBJ1-2, and possibly TRBD1, on 6 matching bases. The clonotype originates from a man in his forties or fifties with active or convalescent COVID-19. The CDR3 here reads CASGSGTNYGYTF. The nucleotide sequence is given as TGTGCCAGTGGCTCAGGGACAAACTATGGCTACACCTTC.